This is a list of T cell receptor beta chains from one sample in a study of post-analysis software for immune sequencing data. TCRdb reprocessed the PCR reads via MiXCR and lists one record per CDR3 protein. Of 700,000 to 800,000 distinct CDR3 sequences listed, 30% were seen once; the top ten hold around 0.56%. The sample was blood. All receptors come from a girl between 10 and 17 years old with multiple sclerosis. The CDR3 runs from the conserved cysteine through the conserved F or W.

TRBV4-3,CASSQERTATQQYF
TRBV29-1,CSVVPGLAVYF
TRBV5-5,CASSSGGGNYNEQFF
TRBV6-6,CASTTQEGGRNNEQFF
TRBV6-5,CASSKAGGQEAQYF
TRBV7-9,CASSSRGAGGKETQYF
TRBV6-5,CASSYGSGNTIYF
TRBV27,CASSFTGPRTEAFF
TRBV7-2,CASSFSGTGSGTQYF
TRBV4-3,CASSQDGWGPSEGGDTQYF
TRBV4-3,CASSQDFRGYEQYF
TRBV11-2,CACGAPWADTQYF